This TCR beta chain was sequenced for a study of control samples from healthy donors and cancer patients. Sequencing was performed with immunoSEQ multiplex PCR; in TCRdb, only in-frame clones are kept and a portion is missing. The sample lists over 100,000 clones; roughly 92% were seen once. The V gene's germline CDR1 is SGHNT and CDR2 YENEEA. V lost 5 bases, J lost 9 bases, and 9 bases stayed unmatched. This CDR3 is 14 amino acids long. The source material was blood. This chain connects TRBV11-3 to TRBJ2-1; 8 bases agree with TRBD1. This TCR derives from a man younger than 35 in good health. The CDR3 loop reads CASSQRDRSTEQFF. CDR3 bases: TGTGCCAGCAGCCAACGGGACAGGAGTACTGAGCAGTTCTTC.